This T cell receptor beta chain comes out of a study of immune cell composition in non-small cell lung cancer. The CDR3 is 13 amino acids. Germline-derived CDR1 and CDR2 are SNHLY and FYNNEI. Trimming removed 2 bases at V and 5 bases at J, with 9 bases between. To note about this clone: Its antigen is unidentified.

Broader study findings: It was not proven that tumour-reactive clones equal dominant tumour-associated clones. Clones >0.5% enriched in tumour were rarer in adenocarcinoma (roughly 35%) than squamous (about 80%). Lung squamous cell carcinoma tumours had significantly higher top 10 clone scores and productive clonality than lung adenocarcinoma.

TCRdb's copy holds only in-frame clones and misses some; the assay was immunoSEQ multiplex PCR. Seen here are approximately 13,000 clones, approximately 84% observed once, and the top ten hold 11%. The chain links TRBV2 to TRBJ1-2; D remains ambiguous. Material for sequencing was lung tumor tissue. This receptor was taken from a human donor with non-small cell lung cancer. CDR3 nucleotide sequence: TGTGCCAGCAGTGAAAATGGGAAGTATGGCTACACCTTC. This sequence encodes CASSENGKYGYTF.